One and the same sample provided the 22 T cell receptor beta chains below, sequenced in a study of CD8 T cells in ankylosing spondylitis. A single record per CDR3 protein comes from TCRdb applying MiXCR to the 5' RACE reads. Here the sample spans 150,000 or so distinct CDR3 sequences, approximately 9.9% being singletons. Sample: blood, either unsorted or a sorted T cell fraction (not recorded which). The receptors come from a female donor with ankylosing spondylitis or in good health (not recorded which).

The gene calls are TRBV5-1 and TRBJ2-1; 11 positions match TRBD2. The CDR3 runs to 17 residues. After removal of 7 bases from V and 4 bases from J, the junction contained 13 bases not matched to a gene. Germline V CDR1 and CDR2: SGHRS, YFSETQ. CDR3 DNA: TGCGCCAGCTGCCAAAGATGGATAGCGGGAGGGTACAATGAGCAGTTCTTC. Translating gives CASCQRWIAGGYNEQFF.

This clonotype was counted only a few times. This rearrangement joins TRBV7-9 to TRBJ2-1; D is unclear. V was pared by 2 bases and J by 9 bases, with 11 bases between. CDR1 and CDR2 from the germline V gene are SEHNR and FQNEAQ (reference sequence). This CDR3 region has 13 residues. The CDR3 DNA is TGTGCCAGCAGCTTAAATGTCCGGCCTGAGCAGTTCTTC. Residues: CASSLNVRPEQFF.

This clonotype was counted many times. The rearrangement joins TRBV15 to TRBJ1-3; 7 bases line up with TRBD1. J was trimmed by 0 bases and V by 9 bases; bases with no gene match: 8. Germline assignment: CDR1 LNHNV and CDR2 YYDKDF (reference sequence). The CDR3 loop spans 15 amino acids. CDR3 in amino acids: CATRQGRISGNTIYF. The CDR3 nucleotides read TGTGCCACGAGACAGGGCCGAATCTCTGGAAACACCATATATTTT.

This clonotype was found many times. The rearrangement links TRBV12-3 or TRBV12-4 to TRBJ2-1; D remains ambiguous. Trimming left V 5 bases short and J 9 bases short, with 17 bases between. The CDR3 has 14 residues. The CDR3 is CASSPTGPDGEQFF. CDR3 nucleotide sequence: TGTGCCAGCAGTCCTACCGGGCCAGACGGTGAGCAGTTCTTC.

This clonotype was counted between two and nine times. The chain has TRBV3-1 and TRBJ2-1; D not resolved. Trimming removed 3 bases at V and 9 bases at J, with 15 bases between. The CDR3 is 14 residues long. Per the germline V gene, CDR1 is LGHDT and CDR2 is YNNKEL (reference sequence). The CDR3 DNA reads TGTGCCAGCAGCCACTCCCCCCAACTTCGTGAGCAGTTCTTC. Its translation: CASSHSPQLREQFF.

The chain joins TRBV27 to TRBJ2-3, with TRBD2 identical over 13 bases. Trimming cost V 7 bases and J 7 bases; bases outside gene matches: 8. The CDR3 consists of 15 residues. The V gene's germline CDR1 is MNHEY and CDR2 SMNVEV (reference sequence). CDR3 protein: CASTSGTSGMNTQYF. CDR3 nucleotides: TGTGCCAGCACTAGCGGGACTAGCGGGATGAATACGCAGTATTTT.

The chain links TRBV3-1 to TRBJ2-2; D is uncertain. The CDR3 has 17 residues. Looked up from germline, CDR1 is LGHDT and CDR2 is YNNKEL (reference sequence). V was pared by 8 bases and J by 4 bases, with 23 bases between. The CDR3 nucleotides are TGTGCCAGCTCTGAGTTGAAAGAAGGGTCGGGCACCGGGGAGCTGTTTTTT. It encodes CASSELKEGSGTGELFF.

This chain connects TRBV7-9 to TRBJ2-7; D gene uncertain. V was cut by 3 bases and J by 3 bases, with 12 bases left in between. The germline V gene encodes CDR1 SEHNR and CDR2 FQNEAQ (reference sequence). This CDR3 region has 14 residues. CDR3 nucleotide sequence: TGTGCCAGCAGCTTCCCGGGCCAAGACTACGAGCAGTACTTC. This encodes CASSFPGQDYEQYF.

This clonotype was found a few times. CDR3 protein: CASSLAVNEQFF. The CDR3 DNA sequence: TGTGCCAGCAGCTTGGCAGTCAATGAGCAGTTCTTC. The J gene is TRBJ2-1, the V gene TRBV5-6; no firm D call. The CDR3 consists of 12 residues. The V gene lost 0 bases and the J gene lost 6 bases, with 4 bases spanning the gap. Germline assignment: CDR1 SGHDT and CDR2 YYEEEE.

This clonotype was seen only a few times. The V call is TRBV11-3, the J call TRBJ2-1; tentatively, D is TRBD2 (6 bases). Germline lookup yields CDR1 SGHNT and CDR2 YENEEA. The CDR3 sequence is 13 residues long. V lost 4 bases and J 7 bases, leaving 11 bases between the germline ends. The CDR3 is CASSSLATNEQFF. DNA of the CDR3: TGTGCCAGCAGCTCACTAGCTACTAATGAGCAGTTCTTC. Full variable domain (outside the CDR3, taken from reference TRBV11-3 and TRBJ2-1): EAGVVQSPRYKIIEKKQPVAFWCNPISGHNTLYWYLQNLGQGPELLIRYENEEAVDDSQLPKDRFSAERLKGVDSTLKIQPAELGDSAVYLCASSSLATNEQFFGPGTRLTVL.

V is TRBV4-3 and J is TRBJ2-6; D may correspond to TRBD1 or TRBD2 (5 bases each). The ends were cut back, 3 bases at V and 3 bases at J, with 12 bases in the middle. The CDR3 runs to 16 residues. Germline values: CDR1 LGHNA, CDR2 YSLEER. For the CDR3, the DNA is TGCGCCAGCAGCCACACCCAGGGAGTTGGGGCCAACGTCCTGACTTTC. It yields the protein CASSHTQGVGANVLTF.

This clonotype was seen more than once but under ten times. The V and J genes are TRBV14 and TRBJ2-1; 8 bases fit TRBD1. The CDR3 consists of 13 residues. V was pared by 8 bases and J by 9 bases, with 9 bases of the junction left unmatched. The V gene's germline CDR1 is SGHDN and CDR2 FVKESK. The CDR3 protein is CASGGTGRPEQFF. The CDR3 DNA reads TGTGCCAGCGGGGGGACAGGTCGCCCTGAGCAGTTCTTC.

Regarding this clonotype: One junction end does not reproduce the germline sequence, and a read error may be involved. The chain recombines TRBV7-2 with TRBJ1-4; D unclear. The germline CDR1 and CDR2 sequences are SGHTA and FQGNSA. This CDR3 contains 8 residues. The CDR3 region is CASSPYPF. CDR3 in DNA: TGTGCCAGCAGCCCCTATCCTTTT.

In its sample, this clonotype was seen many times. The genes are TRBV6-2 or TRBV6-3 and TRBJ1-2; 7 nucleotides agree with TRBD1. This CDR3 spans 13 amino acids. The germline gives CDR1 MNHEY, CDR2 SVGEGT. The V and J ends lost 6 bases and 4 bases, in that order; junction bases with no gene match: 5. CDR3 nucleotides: TGTGCCAGCAGCGCGACAGGGACCTATGGCTACACCTTC. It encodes CASSATGTYGYTF.

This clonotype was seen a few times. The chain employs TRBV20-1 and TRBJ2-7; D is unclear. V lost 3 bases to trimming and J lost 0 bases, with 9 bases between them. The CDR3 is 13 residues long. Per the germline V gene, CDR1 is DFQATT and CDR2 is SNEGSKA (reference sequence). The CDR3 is CSASTLSSYEQYF. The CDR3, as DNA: TGCAGTGCTAGTACTCTAAGCTCCTACGAGCAGTACTTC.

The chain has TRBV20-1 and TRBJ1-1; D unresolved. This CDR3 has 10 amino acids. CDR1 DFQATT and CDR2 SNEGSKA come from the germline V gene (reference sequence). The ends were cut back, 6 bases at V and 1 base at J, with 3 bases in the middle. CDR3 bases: TGCAGTGCCTGGAACACTGAAGCTTTCTTT. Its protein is CSAWNTEAFF.

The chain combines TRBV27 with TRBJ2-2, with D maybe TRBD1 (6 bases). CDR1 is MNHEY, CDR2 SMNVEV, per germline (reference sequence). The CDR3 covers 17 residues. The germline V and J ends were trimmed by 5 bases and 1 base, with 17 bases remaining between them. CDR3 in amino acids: CASSRDPGVLNTGELFF. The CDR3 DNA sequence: TGTGCCAGCAGTCGAGACCCAGGGGTTTTGAACACCGGGGAGCTGTTTTTT.

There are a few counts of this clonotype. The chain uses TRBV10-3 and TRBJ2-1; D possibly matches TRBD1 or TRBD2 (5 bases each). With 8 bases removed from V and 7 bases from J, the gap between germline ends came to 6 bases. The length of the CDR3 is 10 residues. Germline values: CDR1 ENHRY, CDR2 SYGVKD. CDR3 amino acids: CAIGGNEQFF. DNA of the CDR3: TGTGCCATCGGGGGAAATGAGCAGTTCTTC.

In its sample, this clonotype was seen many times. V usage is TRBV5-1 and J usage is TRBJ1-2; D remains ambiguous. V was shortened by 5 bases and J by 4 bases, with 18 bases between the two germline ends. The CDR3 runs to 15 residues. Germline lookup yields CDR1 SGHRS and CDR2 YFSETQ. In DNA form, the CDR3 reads TGCGCCAGCAGTCCGGGTCAATCGGCGGGCTATGGCTACACCTTC. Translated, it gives CASSPGQSAGYGYTF.

CDR3 amino acids: CASSISSNEQFF. CDR3 nucleotides: TGTGCCAGCAGTATAAGTAGCAATGAGCAGTTCTTC. V usage is TRBV12-3 or TRBV12-4 and J usage is TRBJ2-1, with no clear D. This CDR3 is built from 12 residues. V was trimmed by 5 bases and J by 6 bases, leaving 8 bases between them.

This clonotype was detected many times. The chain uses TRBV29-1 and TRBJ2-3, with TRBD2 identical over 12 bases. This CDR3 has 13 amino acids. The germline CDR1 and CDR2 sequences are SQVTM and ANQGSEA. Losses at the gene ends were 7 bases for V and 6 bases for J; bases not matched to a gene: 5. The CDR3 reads CSAGTSGHDTQYF. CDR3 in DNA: TGCAGCGCCGGGACTAGCGGGCACGATACGCAGTATTTT.

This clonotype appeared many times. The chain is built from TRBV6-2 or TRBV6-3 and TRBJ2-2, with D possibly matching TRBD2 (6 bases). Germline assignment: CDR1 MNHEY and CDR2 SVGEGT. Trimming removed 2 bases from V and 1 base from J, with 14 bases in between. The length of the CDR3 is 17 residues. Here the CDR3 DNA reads TGTGCCAGCAGTTACGGATCGAGGCGGGGGAACACCGGGGAGCTGTTTTTT. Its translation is CASSYGSRRGNTGELFF.